This entry describes one T cell receptor beta chain. V lost 2 bases, J lost 7 bases, and 15 bases lay in between. Looked up from germline, CDR1 is MNHEY and CDR2 is SVGAGI. This CDR3 is built from 14 residues. These data belong to a study of blood T cells in healthy people across ages. PCR was performed a second time for roughly 7 to 11 cycles using a sample-barcoded 5' primer and a J-beta primer mix. TCRdb independently ran MiXCR on the 5' RACE reads; one entry per CDR3 protein. The sample has roughly 1,800,000 distinct CDR3 sequences, about 50% seen once; the top ten hold more than 2%. J is TRBJ2-7 and V is TRBV6-5, with D hard to call. This sequence was found in a woman aged 40 to 50 in good health. The sequenced material came from blood. CDR3 in DNA: TGTGCCAGCAGTTACGGGTCAGCCTACAATGAGCAGTACTTC. Translation: CASSYGSAYNEQYF.